The present TCR beta chain was sequenced within a study of cytomegalovirus exposure and HLA in healthy donors. Comment on this clone: Its antigen is unidentified.

CDR3 size: 13 residues. Deletions cut 6 bases from V and 0 bases from J, with 5 bases between. Germline-derived CDR1 and CDR2 are SGHTA and FQGNSA. Study results and caveats: A later analysis found TCR association rates differed by HLA locus, highest for DRB1 and lowest for HLA-C.

The PCR was carried out with 60 Vbeta primers and 13 Jbeta primers. Clones were sequenced by immunoSEQ multiplex PCR, and TCRdb holds only the in-frame ones, with some missing. The table lists 65,000 to 95,000 clones, 79% of them singletons. This TCR came from a man aged 30-40 years in good health and CMV-seronegative. Sequenced input: PBMCs. The V call is TRBV7-2, the J call TRBJ2-2; the D is unclear. The DNA of the CDR3 is TGTGCCAGCAGGTTCGCGAACACCGGGGAGCTGTTTTTT. Protein sequence: CASRFANTGELFF.